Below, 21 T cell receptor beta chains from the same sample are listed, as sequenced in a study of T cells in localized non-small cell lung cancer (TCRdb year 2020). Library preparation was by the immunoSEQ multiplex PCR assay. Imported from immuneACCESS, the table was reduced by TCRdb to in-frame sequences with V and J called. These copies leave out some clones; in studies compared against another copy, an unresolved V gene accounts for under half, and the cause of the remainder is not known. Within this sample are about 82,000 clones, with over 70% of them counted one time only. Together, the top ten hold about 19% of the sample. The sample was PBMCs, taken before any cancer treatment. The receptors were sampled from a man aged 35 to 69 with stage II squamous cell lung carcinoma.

The CDR3 here is CASSLYGSSYEQYF. CDR3 bases: TGTGCCAGCAGCCTCTACGGGAGCTCCTACGAGCAGTACTTC. The chain combines TRBV14 with TRBJ2-7; D may be TRBD2 (6 bases). The CDR3 loop spans 14 amino acids. Trimming took 4 bases from V and 0 from J, leaving 10 bases between them. Germline V gene sequence: CDR1 SGHDN, CDR2 FVKESK.

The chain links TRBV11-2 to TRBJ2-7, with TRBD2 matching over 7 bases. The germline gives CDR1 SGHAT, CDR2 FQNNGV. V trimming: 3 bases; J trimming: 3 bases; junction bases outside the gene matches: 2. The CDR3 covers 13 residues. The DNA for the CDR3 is TGTGCCAGCAGCTTCGGGACTAACTACGAGCAGTACTTC. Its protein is CASSFGTNYEQYF.

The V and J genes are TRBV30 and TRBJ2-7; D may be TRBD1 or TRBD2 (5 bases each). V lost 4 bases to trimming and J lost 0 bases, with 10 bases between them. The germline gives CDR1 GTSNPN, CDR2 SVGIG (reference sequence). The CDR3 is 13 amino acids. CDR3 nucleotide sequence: TGTGCCTGGAACTCCGGGACCTCCTACGAGCAGTACTTC. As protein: CAWNSGTSYEQYF.

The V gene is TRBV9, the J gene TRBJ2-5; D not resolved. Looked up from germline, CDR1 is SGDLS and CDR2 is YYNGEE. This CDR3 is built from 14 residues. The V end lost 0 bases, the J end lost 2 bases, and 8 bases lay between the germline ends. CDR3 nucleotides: TGTGCCAGCAGCGTAGGGCCCGAGCAAGAGACCCAGTACTTC. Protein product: CASSVGPEQETQYF.

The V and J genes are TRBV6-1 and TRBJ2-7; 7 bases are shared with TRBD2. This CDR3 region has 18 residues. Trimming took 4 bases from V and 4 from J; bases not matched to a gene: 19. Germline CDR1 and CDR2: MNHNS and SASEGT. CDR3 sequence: CASSVRWGESGMGYEQYF. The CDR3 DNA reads TGTGCCAGCAGTGTCCGATGGGGGGAGAGCGGGATGGGATACGAGCAGTACTTC.

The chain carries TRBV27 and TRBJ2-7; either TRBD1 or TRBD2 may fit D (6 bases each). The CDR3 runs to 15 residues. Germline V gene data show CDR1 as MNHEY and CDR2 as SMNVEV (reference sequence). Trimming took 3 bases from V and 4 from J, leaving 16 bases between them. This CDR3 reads CASSLTGRGPYEQYF. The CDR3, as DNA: TGTGCCAGCAGTTTGACAGGACGGGGGCCGTACGAGCAGTACTTC.

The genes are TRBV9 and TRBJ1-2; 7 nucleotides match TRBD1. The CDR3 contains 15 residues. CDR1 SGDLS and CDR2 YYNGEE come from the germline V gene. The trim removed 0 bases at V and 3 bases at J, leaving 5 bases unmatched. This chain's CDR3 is CASSVGQGTHYGYTF. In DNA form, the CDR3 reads TGTGCCAGCAGCGTAGGACAGGGTACTCACTATGGCTACACCTTC.

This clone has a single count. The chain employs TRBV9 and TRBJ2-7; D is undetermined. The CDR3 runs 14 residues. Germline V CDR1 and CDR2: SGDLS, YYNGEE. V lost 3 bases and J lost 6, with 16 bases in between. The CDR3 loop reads CASSASRVSPEQYF. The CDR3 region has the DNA TGTGCCAGCAGCGCCTCTCGAGTTAGTCCCGAGCAGTACTTC.

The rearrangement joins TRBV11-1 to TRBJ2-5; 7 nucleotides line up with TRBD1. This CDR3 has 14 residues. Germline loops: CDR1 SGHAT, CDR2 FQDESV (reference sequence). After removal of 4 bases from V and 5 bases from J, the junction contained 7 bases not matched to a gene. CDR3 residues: CASSSHRGEETQYF. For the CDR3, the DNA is TGTGCCAGCAGCTCCCACAGGGGCGAGGAGACCCAGTACTTC.

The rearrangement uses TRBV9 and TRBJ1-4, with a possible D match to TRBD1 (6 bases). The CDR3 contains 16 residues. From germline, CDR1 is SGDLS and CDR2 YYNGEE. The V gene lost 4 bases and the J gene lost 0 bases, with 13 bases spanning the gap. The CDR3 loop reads CASSPGAGPTNEKLFF. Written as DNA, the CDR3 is TGTGCCAGCAGCCCGGGGGCAGGCCCAACTAATGAAAAACTGTTTTTT.

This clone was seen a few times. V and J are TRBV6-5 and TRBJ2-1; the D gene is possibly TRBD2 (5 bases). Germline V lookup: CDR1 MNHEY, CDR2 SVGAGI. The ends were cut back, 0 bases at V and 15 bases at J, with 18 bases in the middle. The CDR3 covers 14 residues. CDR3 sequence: CASSYSRTSPILFF. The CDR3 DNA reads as TGTGCCAGCAGTTACTCGAGAACTAGTCCAATTTTGTTCTTC.

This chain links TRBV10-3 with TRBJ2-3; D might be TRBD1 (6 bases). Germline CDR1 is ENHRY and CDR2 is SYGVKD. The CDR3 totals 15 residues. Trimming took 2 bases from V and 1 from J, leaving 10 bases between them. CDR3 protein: CAISEGKGGTDTQYF. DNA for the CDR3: TGTGCCATCAGTGAGGGGAAGGGGGGCACAGATACGCAGTATTTT.

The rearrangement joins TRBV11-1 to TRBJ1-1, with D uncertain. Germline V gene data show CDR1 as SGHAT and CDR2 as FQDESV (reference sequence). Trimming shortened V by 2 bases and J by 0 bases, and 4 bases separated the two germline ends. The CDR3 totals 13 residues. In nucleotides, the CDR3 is TGTGCCAGCAGCTTAATCCTGAACACTGAAGCTTTCTTT. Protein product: CASSLILNTEAFF.

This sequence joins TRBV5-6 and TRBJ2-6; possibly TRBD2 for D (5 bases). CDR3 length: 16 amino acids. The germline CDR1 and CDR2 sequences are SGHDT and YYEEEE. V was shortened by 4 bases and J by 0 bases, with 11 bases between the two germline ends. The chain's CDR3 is CASSSREPSGANVLTF. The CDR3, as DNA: TGTGCCAGCAGCAGCCGGGAACCCTCTGGGGCCAACGTCCTGACTTTC.

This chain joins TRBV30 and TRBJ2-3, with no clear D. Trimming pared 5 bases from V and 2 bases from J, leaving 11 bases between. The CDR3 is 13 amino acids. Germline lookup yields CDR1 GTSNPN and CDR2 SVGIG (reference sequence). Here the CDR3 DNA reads TGTGCCTGGGCGGACGGTTTCACAGATACGCAGTATTTT. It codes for CAWADGFTDTQYF.

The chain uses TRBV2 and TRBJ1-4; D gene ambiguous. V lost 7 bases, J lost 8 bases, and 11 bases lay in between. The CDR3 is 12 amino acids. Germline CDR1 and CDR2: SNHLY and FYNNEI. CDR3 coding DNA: TGTGCCAGCAAGATAGGACGCGAAAAACTGTTTTTT. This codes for CASKIGREKLFF.

CDR3 residues: CASSLASYTEAFF. The CDR3 bases are TGCGCCAGCAGCTTGGCCAGCTACACTGAAGCTTTCTTT. The chain is built from TRBV5-1 and TRBJ1-1; no reliable D call. This CDR3 is built from 13 residues. From germline, CDR1 is SGHRS and CDR2 YFSETQ. V gave up 0 bases and J gave up 3 bases, with 6 bases separating them.

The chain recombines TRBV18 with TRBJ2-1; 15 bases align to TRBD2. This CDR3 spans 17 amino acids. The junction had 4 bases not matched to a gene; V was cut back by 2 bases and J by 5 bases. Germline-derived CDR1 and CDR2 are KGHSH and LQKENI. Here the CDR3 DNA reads TGTGCCAGCTCACCAAAGGGACTAGCGGGGGGCGACAATGAGCAGTTCTTC. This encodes CASSPKGLAGGDNEQFF.

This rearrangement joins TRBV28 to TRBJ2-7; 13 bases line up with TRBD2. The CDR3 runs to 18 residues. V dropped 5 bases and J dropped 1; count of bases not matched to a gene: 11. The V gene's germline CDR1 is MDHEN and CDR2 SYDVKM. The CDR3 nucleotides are TGTGCCAGCAGTATCGCCGGGACTAGCGGGACCATTTCCTACGAGCAGTACTTC. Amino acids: CASSIAGTSGTISYEQYF. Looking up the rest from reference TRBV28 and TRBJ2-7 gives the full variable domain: DVKVTQSSRYLVKRTGEKVFLECVQDMDHENMFWYRQDPGLGLRLIYFSYDVKMKEKGDIPEGYSVSREKKERFSLILESASTNQTSMYLCASSIAGTSGTISYEQYFGPGTRLTVT.

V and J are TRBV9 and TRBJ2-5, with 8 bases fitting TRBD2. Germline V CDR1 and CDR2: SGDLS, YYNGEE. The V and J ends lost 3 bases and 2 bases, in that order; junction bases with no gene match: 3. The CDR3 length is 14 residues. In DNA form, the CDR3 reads TGTGCCAGCAGCGGCGGGGGGTTTCAAGAGACCCAGTACTTC. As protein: CASSGGGFQETQYF.

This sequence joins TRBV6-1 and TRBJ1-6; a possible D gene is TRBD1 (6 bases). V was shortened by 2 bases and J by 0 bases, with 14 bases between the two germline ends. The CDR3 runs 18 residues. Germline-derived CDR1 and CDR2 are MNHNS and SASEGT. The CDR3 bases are TGTGCCAGCAGTGAAAAGCCAGGGGCCAGCTCCTATAATTCACCCCTCCACTTT. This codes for CASSEKPGASSYNSPLHF.